This T cell receptor beta chain came from a study of T-cell reconstitution after alpha-beta-depleted transplantation in children. Library preparation (for TCRbeta) was performed with unique molecular identifiers. TCRdb re-analysed the PCR reads in MiXCR, keeping a single row per CDR3 protein. The table shows about 540,000 distinct CDR3 sequences, with around 18% occurring only once. Germline CDR1 and CDR2: MDHEN and SYDVKM. This CDR3 comprises 12 residues. This material consisted of PBMCs from the stem cell graft donor, taken from the stem cell graft. This receptor was obtained from a human donor who donated a stem cell graft to a child with acute lymphoblastic leukemia. This chain joins TRBV28 and TRBJ2-7; possible D gene TRBD1, 6 bases. The CDR3 region has the DNA TGTGCTTATAGGACAGATACCTACGAGCAGTACTTC. This gives the protein CAYRTDTYEQYF.